The present TCR beta chain was sequenced within a study of blood T cells in healthy people across ages (dated by TCRdb to the mid-2010s). Background on the whole study: In model experiments, template switching captured about one uniquely barcoded TCR beta cDNA molecule for every two T cells. Using deep sequencing normalized with unique cDNA molecular identifiers, the study measured how TCR beta repertoire diversity changes with age. Four age groups were formed from the donors: young (average approximately 15 years), middle-aged (less than 40), aged (under 70) and long-lived (approximately 78). To avoid experimental bias, donors of different ages were spread randomly across the sequencing lanes. The study analyzed two additional independent replicas of 1 million unique cDNA reads from the same blood draw for two donors, one aged 18 to 30 and one aged 80 or older.

A few counts support this clonotype. Its antigen is unknown. Per-nucleotide qualities are absent, and no much larger clonotype sits a single base away. The library was made by 5' RACE. The sequencer listed for this sample is Illumina HiSeq 2500. A second about 7 to 12 cycle PCR used a sample-barcoded 5' primer and a J-beta primer mix. A template-switch 5' adaptor carrying 12 random nucleotides introduced a unique molecular identifier onto each TCR beta cDNA molecule. Each sample yielded at least 2.5 million CDR3-containing paired-end reads. First-strand cDNA was synthesized from all RNA with the Mint cDNA synthesis kit, primed by a TRBC-specific oligonucleotide. After uracil-DNA glycosylase treatment, a first 18-cycle PCR used universal primers M1SS and BC2_uni_R on all cDNA. The original pipeline was this. For normalization, 1 million high-quality reads were randomly selected from each sample, with every read carrying a distinct molecular identifier. Reads sharing molecular identifiers were discarded rather than binned into consensus sequences. MiTCR, run with a Q25 quality threshold and the strictest error-elimination algorithm, handled CDR3 identification, clonotype clustering and error correction. Lower-bound total TCR beta diversity was estimated with a nonparametric unseen species model using Euler transformation. TCRdb itself trimmed the public reads at Q25 with fastp, ran MiXCR and retained productive beta chains. A single entry per CDR3 protein holds the most common genes and DNA from its merged rows. The V and J calls were determined by TCRdb, not by the authors. Across this sample there are over a million distinct CDR3 sequences, with about 43% seen only once. The ten largest clones take up less than 8% of the sample.

The CDR3 holds 13 amino acids from the cysteine to the phenylalanine. Kept here is only the CDR3 DNA, which spans 39 bases and is read in frame from base 1. V gives up 6 bases and J gives up 5 bases, and the segment between their germline ends measures 13 bases. The germline V gene encodes CDR1 ENHRY and CDR2 SYGVKD. The 39 donors, aged roughly 6 to 100 years, were systemically healthy Caucasian individuals from Russia. Around 9.8 milliliters of peripheral blood were collected from each donor into EDTA-treated Vacutainer tubes. Ficoll-Paque density-gradient centrifugation was used to isolate PBMCs, with at least 7 million per sample. Total RNA, at least 5 micrograms per sample, was extracted from PBMCs with Trizol reagent. For every donor, flow cytometry on a PBMC aliquot measured the percentage of naive CD45RAhigh/CD27high T cells. Results the study describes overall, beyond this receptor: Observed TCR beta diversity correlated strongly with the percentage of naive T cells measured by flow cytometry. Because profiling used bulk unsorted PBMCs, naive and antigen-experienced compartments could not be compared conclusively. Estimates of total diversity based on one million sequenced T cells were considered lower bounds and underestimates. Donor CMV infection status was unknown, potentially confounding age-related changes in expanded clonotypes. Compared with the aged group, the long-lived group had more naive CD4+ T cells, fewer expanded clones and increased TCR diversity, a pattern suggesting age selection. As age increased, observed TCR beta diversity per million T cells dropped in a roughly linear way, and a significant reduction was already evident by age about 40.

Recombination joined TRBV10-3 with TRBJ2-5, and TRBD2 may be the D gene, going by 5 matching bases. The sequence was obtained from a woman under 30 in good health. Specimen: blood. The DNA sequence is as follows: TGTGCCATCAGGGCGGGCGTCGGCGAGACCCAGTACTTC. This translates into CAIRAGVGETQYF.